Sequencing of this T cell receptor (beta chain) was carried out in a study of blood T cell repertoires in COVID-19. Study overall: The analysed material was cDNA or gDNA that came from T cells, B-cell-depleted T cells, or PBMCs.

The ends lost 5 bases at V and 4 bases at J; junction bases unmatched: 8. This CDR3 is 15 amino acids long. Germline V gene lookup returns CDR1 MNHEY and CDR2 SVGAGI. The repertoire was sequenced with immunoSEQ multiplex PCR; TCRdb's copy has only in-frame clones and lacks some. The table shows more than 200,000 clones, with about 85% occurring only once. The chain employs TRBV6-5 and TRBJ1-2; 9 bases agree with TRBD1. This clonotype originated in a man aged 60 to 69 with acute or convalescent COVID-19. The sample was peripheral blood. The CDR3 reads CASSPTGGRSYGYTF. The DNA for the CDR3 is TGTGCCAGCAGTCCCACAGGGGGCCGAAGCTATGGCTACACCTTC.